This T cell receptor (beta chain) was found in a study of T cells after yellow fever vaccination. Study context: The SMART-Seq v4 Ultra Low Input method served to prepare the low-cell-number fractions.

UMIs were added to TCR cDNA along with a universal primer site when it was made by 5'RACE template switching. TCRdb processed the 5' RACE reads anew with MiXCR; each CDR3 protein has one entry. The sample shows about 320,000 distinct CDR3 sequences, over 3.5% of them seen only once. Germline V gene sequence: CDR1 SGHRS, CDR2 YFSETQ. J gave up 9 bases and V 4 bases, and 6 bases lay outside the gene matches. The CDR3 loop spans 14 amino acids. The study, taken as a whole, reports: Peaking faster, on day 5 versus 15, the secondary response was nonetheless weaker. The presence of abundant clonotypes contaminating from the bulk population was possible in FACS-sorted repertoires.

The table lists this clonotype with many counts. Its antigen is still unknown. The sequence derives from a young man who received the YFV17D yellow fever vaccine. The chain couples TRBV5-1 to TRBJ2-1; TRBD1 agrees at 11 bases. Sequencing was performed on PBMCs, taken 15 days after the yellow fever booster vaccination. CDR3 sequence: CASSGTGGSIEQFF. CDR3 nucleotides: TGCGCCAGCAGCGGGACAGGGGGTTCGATTGAGCAGTTCTTC.